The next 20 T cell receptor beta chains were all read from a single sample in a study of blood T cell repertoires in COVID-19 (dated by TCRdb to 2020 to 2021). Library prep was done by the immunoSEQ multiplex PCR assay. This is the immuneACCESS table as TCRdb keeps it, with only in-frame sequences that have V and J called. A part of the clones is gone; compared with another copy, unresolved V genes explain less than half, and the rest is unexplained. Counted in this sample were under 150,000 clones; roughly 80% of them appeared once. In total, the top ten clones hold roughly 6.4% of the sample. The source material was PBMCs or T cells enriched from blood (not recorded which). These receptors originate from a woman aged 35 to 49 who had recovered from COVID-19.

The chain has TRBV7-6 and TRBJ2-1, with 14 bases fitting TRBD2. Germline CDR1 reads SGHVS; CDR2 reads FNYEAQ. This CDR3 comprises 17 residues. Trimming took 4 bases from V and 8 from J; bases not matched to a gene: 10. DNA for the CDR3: TGTGCCAGCAGCTCCCAGACTAGCGGGAGGGCGGAAGATGAGCAGTTCTTC. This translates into CASSSQTSGRAEDEQFF.

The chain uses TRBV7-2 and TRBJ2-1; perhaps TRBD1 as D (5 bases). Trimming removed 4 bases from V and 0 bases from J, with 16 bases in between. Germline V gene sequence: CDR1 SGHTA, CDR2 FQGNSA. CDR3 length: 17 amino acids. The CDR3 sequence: CASSSTRQLSSYNEQFF. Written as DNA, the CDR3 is TGTGCCAGCAGCTCTACCCGACAGTTGAGCTCCTACAATGAGCAGTTCTTC.

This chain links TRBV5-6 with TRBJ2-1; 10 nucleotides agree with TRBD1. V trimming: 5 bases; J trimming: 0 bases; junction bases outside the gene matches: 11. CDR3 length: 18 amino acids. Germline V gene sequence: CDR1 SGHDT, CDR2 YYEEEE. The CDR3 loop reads CASSFDRGLTSSYNEQFF. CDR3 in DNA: TGTGCCAGCAGTTTCGACAGGGGGCTAACCAGCTCCTACAATGAGCAGTTCTTC.

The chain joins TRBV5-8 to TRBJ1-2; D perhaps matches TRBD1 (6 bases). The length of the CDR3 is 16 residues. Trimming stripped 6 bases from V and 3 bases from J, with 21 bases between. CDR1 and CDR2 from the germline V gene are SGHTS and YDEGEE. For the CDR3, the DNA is TGTGCCAGCATGGGGGCCACTCCAGAGCCTCACTATGGCTACACCTTC. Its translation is CASMGATPEPHYGYTF.

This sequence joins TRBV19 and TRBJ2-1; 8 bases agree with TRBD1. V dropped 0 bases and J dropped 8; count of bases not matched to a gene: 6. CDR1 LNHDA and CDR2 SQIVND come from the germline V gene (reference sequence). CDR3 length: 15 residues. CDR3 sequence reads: CASSIDSVQGDEQFF. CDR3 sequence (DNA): TGTGCCAGTAGTATAGATAGCGTACAGGGGGATGAGCAGTTCTTC.

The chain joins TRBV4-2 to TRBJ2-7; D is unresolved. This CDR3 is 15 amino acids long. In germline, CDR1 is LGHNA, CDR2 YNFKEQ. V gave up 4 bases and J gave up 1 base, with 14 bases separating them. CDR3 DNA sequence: TGTGCCAGCAGCCCCTCATCGGTTCCTTCCTACGAGCAGTACTTC. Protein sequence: CASSPSSVPSYEQYF.

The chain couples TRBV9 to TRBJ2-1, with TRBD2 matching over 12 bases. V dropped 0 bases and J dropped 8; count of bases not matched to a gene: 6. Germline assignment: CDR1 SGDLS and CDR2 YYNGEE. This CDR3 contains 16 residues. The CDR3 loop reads CASSVVGPSGRDEQFF. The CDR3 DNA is TGTGCCAGCAGCGTAGTGGGGCCTAGCGGGAGGGATGAGCAGTTCTTC.

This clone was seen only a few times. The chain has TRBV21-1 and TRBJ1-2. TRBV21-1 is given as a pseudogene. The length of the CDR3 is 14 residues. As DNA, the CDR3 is TGTGCCAGCTCGACTCGGGAGAAAGAGGGGGGCTACACCTTC. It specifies CASSTREKEGGYTF.

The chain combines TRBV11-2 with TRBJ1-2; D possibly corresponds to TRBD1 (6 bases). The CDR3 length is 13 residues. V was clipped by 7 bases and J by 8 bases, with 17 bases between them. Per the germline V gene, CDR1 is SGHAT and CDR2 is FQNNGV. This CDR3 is CASTGTSLGGYTF. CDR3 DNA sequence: TGTGCCAGCACCGGGACATCGCTGGGAGGCTACACCTTC.

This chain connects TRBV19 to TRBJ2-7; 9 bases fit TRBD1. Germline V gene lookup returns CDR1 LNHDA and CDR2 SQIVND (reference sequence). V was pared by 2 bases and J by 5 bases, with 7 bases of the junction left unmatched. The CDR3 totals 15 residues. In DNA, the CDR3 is TGTGCCAGTAGTATATTCGGGACAGGGTCCAACGAGCAGTACTTC. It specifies CASSIFGTGSNEQYF.

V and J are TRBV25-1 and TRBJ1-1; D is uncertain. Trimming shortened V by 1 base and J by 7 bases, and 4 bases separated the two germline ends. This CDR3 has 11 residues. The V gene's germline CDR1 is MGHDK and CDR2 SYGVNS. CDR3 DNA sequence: TGTGCCAGCAGTGAATCGGTTGAAGCTTTCTTT. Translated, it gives CASSESVEAFF.

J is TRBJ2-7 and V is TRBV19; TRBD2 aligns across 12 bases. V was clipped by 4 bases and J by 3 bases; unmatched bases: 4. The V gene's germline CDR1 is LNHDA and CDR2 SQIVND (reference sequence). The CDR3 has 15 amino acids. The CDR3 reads CASSTLAGGHYEQYF. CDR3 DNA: TGTGCCAGTAGTACCCTAGCGGGGGGGCACTACGAGCAGTACTTC.

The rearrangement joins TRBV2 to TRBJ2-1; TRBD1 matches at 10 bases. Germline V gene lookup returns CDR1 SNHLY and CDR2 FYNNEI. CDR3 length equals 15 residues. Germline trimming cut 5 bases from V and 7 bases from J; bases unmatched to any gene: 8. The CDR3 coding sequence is TGTGCCAGCAGTTTTGACAGGGGGCTTTTGAATGAGCAGTTCTTC. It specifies CASSFDRGLLNEQFF.

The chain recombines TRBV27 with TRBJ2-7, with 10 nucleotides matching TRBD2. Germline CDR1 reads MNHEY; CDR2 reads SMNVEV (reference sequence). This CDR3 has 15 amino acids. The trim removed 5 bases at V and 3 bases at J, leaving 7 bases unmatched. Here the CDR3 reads CASSLSGGLHYEQYF. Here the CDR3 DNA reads TGTGCCAGCAGTCTTAGCGGGGGGCTTCACTACGAGCAGTACTTC.

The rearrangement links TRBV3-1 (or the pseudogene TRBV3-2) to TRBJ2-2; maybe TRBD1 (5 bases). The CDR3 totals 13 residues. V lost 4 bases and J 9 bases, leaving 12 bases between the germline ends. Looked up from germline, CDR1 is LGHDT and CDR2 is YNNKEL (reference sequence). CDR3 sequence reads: CASSPPQGRELFF. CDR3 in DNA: TGTGCCAGCAGCCCCCCCCAGGGCCGGGAGCTGTTTTTT.

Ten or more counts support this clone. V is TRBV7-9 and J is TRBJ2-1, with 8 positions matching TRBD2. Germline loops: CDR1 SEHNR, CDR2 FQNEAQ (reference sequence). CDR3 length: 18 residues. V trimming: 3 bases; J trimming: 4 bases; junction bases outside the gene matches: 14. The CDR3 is CASSFYFGAGASYNEQFF. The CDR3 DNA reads TGTGCCAGCAGCTTCTATTTCGGAGCGGGGGCTTCTTACAATGAGCAGTTCTTC.

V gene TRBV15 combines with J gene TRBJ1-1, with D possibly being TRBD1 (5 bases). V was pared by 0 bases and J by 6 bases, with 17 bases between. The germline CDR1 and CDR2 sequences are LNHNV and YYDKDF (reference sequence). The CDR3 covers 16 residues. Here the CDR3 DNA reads TGTGCCACCAGCAGAGATCGTGTCGGCGGGACGGCTGAAGCTTTCTTT. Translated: CATSRDRVGGTAEAFF.

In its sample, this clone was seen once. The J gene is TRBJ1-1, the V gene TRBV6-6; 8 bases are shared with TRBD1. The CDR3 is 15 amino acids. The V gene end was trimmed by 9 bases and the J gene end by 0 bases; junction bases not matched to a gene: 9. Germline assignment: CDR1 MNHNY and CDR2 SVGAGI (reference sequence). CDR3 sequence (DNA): TGTGCCAGTTCCACAGGGGGAGACATGAACACTGAAGCTTTCTTT. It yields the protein CASSTGGDMNTEAFF.

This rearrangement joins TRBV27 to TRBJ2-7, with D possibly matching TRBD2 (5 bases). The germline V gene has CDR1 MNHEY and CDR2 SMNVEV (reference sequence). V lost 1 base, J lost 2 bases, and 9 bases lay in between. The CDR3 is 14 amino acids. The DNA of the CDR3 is TGTGCCAGCAGTTTATATCCGGGAACCTACGAGCAGTACTTC. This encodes CASSLYPGTYEQYF.

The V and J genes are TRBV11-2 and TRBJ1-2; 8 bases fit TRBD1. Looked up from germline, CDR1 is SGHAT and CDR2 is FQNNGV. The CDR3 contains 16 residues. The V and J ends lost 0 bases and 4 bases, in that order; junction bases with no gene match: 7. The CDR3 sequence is CASSLDRTGRGYGYTF. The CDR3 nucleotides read TGTGCCAGCAGCTTAGATCGGACAGGGAGAGGCTATGGCTACACCTTC.